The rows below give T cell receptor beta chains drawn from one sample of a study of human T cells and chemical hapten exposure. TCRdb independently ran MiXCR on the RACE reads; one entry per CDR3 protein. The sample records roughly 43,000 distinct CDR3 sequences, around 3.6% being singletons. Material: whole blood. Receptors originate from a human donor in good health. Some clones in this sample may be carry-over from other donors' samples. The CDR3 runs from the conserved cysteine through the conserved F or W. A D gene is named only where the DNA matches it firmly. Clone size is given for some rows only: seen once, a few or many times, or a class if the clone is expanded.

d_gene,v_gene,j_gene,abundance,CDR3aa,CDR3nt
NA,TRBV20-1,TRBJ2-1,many,CSAQKLASGNEQFF,TGCAGTGCACAGAAACTAGCTTCGGGCAATGAGCAGTTCTTC
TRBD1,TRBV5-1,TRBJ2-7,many,CASSYDRGSEQYF,TGCGCCAGCAGCTACGACAGGGGAAGCGAGCAGTACTTC
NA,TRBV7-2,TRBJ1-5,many,CASSPFGGGGQPQHF,TGTGCCAGCAGCCCTTTTGGCGGGGGGGGTCAGCCCCAGCATTTT
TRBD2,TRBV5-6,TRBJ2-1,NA,CASSFSRLAGNNEQFF,TGTGCCAGCAGCTTTAGTCGACTAGCGGGTAACAATGAGCAGTTCTTC
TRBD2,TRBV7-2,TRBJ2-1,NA,CASSLVGTSSYNEQFF,TGTGCCAGCAGTCTTGTCGGGACTAGCTCCTACAATGAGCAGTTCTTC
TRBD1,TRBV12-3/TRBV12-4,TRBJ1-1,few,CASSFQLTGEGTEAFF,TGTGCCAGCAGTTTCCAATTGACAGGGGAGGGCACTGAAGCTTTCTTT
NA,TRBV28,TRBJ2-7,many,CASSFVPYEQYF,TGTGCCAGCAGTTTCGTCCCTTACGAGCAGTACTTC
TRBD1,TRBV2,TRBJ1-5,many,CASFGDRGGLPQHF,TGTGCCAGTTTCGGGGACAGGGGCGGACTGCCCCAGCATTTT
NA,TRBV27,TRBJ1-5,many,CASSPRQALPNQPQHF,TGTGCCAGCAGTCCCCGACAGGCACTTCCCAATCAGCCCCAGCATTTT
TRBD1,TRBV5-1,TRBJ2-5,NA,CASSLGQGAETQYF,TGCGCCAGCAGCTTAGGACAGGGGGCGGAGACCCAGTACTTC
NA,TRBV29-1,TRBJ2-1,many,CSVDTYNEQFF,TGCAGCGTTGATACTTACAATGAGCAGTTCTTC
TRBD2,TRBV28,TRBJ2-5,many,CASAGTSGTETQYF,TGTGCCAGTGCGGGGACTAGCGGGACCGAGACCCAGTACTTC
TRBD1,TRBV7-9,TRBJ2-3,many,CASSRDRVTDTQYF,TGTGCCAGCAGCCGGGACAGGGTGACAGATACGCAGTATTTT
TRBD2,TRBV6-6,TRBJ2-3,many,CASSYSGGATDTQYF,TGTGCCAGCAGTTATTCGGGAGGCGCAACAGATACGCAGTATTTT
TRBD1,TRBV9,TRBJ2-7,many,CASSVNPGGFYEQYF,TGTGCCAGCAGCGTCAATCCAGGGGGCTTCTACGAGCAGTACTTC
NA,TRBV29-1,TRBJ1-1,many,CSVEGTVGTEAFF,TGCAGCGTTGAGGGAACGGTGGGCACTGAAGCTTTCTTT
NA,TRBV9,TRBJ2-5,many,CASSERDRNQETQYF,TGTGCCAGCAGCGAGCGGGACAGAAACCAAGAGACCCAGTACTTC
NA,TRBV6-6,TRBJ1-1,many,CASSYPTGTSGVEAFF,TGTGCCAGCAGTTACCCTACCGGGACCTCCGGGGTTGAAGCTTTCTTT
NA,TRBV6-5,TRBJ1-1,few,CASSYEGFNTEAFF,TGTGCCAGCAGCTATGAGGGTTTCAACACTGAAGCTTTCTTT
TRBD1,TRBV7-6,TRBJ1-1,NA,CASSSIFGQVEAFF,TGTGCCAGCAGCTCGATTTTCGGACAGGTTGAAGCTTTCTTT
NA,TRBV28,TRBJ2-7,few,CASSLVPNQESYF,TGTGCCAGCAGTTTAGTCCCCAACCAGGAGTCGTACTTC
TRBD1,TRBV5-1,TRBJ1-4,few,CASRRTGGSSTNEKLFF,TGCGCCAGCAGGCGGACAGGTGGCTCCTCAACTAATGAAAAACTGTTTTTT
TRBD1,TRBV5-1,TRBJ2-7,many,CASSLGQGWEQYF,TGCGCCAGCAGCTTGGGACAGGGTTGGGAGCAGTACTTC
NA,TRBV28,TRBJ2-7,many,CASSFGGASRYEQYF,TGTGCCAGCAGTTTCGGCGGGGCGTCTCGCTACGAGCAGTACTTC
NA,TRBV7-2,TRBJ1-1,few,CASSLVYGTEAFF,TGTGCCAGCAGCTTAGTTTACGGCACTGAAGCTTTCTTT
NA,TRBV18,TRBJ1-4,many,CASSPPERSTPEKLFF,TGTGCCAGCTCACCACCGGAACGAAGTACTCCTGAAAAACTGTTTTTT
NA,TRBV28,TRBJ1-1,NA,CARMNTEAFF,TGTGCTCGCATGAACACTGAAGCTTTCTTT
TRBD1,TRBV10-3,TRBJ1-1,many,CAISDTGASNTEAFF,TGTGCCATCAGTGACACAGGGGCCTCGAACACTGAAGCTTTCTTT
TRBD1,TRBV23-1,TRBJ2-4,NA,CASSLGSRDSALLAKNIQYF,TGCGCCAGCAGCCTGGGGTCCCGGGACAGCGCCTTACTAGCCAAAAACATTCAGTACTTC
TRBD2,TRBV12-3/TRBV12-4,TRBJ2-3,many,CASSFGSGISDTQYF,TGTGCCAGCAGTTTTGGTAGCGGGATCTCAGATACGCAGTATTTT
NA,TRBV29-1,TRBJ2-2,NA,CSVLLGLVGELFF,TGCAGCGTCTTACTCGGATTGGTCGGGGAGCTGTTTTTT